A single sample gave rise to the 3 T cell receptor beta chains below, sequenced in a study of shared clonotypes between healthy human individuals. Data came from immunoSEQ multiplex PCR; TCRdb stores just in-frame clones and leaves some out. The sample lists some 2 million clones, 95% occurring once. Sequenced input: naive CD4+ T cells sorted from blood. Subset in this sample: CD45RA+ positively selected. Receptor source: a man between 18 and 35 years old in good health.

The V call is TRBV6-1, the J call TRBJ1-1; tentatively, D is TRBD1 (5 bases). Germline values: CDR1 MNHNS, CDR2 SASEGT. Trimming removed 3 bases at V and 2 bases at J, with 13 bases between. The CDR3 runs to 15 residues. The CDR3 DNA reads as TGTGCCAGCAGTGACACCGGGACCAAAAACACTGAAGCTTTCTTT. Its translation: CASSDTGTKNTEAFF.

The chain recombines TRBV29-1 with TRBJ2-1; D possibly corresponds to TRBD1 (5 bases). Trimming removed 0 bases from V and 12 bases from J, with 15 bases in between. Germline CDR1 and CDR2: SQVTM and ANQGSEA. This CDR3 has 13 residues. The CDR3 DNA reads TGCAGCGTTGAAGAGGGGTTTGAAAGGGGGCAGTTCTTC. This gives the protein CSVEEGFERGQFF.

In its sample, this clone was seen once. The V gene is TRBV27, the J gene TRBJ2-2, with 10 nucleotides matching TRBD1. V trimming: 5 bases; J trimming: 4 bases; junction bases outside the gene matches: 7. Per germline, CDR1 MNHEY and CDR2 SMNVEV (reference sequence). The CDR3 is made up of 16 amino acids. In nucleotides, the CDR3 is TGTGCCAGCAGTATGACGGGACAGGGGACCACCGGGGAGCTGTTTTTT. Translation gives CASSMTGQGTTGELFF.